These 11 T cell receptor beta chains share one sample of origin, sequenced in a study of T cell changes during pregnancy in multiple sclerosis. Sequencing was performed with immunoSEQ multiplex PCR; in TCRdb, only in-frame clones are kept and a portion is missing. The data show around 100,000 clones, approximately 90% seen once. Sequences were derived from peripheral blood, sampled after pregnancy. These receptors were obtained from a female donor with multiple sclerosis, enrolled in a pregnancy study.

The genes are TRBV18 and TRBJ1-5; a weak D match, TRBD1 (5 bases). Trimming left V 2 bases short and J 3 bases short, with 17 bases between. This CDR3 region has 17 residues. The germline gives CDR1 KGHSH, CDR2 LQKENI. In DNA form, the CDR3 reads TGTGCCAGCTCACCAGGCGGGGCCAGGGCGATCAATCAGCCCCAGCATTTT. It specifies CASSPGGARAINQPQHF.

The chain is built from TRBV4-1 and TRBJ1-5; 11 nucleotides line up with TRBD1. This CDR3 spans 17 amino acids. The J segment lost 5 bases and the V segment lost 0 bases, leaving 6 bases of the junction unmatched. CDR1 and CDR2 (germline): MGHRA, YSYEKL. The DNA of the CDR3 is TGCGCCAGCAGCCAAGACCCCGGACAGGGGGCCTATCAGCCCCAGCATTTT. As protein: CASSQDPGQGAYQPQHF.

The chain joins TRBV27 to TRBJ2-1; D is undetermined. Trimming left V 2 bases short and J 5 bases short, with 10 bases between. Germline values: CDR1 MNHEY, CDR2 SMNVEV (reference sequence). The length of the CDR3 is 14 residues. The CDR3 region has the DNA TGTGCCAGCAGTTTACCCGACAATCACAATGAGCAGTTCTTC. Translated: CASSLPDNHNEQFF.

This clone came up a few times. The genes are TRBV18 and TRBJ2-5, with D possibly matching TRBD1 (5 bases). V lost 4 bases to trimming and J lost 5 bases, with 23 bases between them. The CDR3 extends over 17 amino acids. Germline CDR1 KGHSH, CDR2 LQKENI. CDR3 residues: CASSRRSGLAWGETQYF. The CDR3 nucleotides read TGTGCCAGCTCACGACGGAGTGGATTGGCGTGGGGCGAGACCCAGTACTTC.

The chain joins TRBV5-1 to TRBJ2-5, with 14 bases matching TRBD2. The germline CDR1 and CDR2 sequences are SGHRS and YFSETQ. Losses at the gene ends were 3 bases for V and 1 base for J; bases not matched to a gene: 8. This CDR3 is 18 amino acids long. The CDR3 sequence: CASSSGTSGSGAQETQYF. Written as DNA, the CDR3 is TGCGCCAGCAGCTCCGGGACTAGCGGGAGTGGGGCCCAAGAGACCCAGTACTTC.

A remark on this clone: In the same sample, other DNA sequences code for this CDR3. V gene TRBV19 combines with J gene TRBJ1-6; 10 bases line up with TRBD1. Germline lookup yields CDR1 LNHDA and CDR2 SQIVND (reference sequence). V lost 5 bases, J lost 0 bases, and 7 bases stayed unmatched. This CDR3 contains 18 residues. CDR3: CASSPRTGGSSYNSPLHF. The CDR3 nucleotides are TGTGCCAGTAGTCCCCGGACAGGGGGAAGCTCCTATAATTCACCCCTCCACTTT.

The genes are TRBV19 and TRBJ2-3; possible D gene TRBD1, 6 bases. CDR1 and CDR2 (germline): LNHDA, SQIVND (reference sequence). Deletions cut 7 bases from V and 1 base from J, with 15 bases between. The CDR3 covers 15 residues. The CDR3 loop reads CASKGDQIGTDTQYF. The CDR3 nucleotides are TGTGCCAGTAAGGGGGACCAAATAGGCACAGATACGCAGTATTTT.

In DNA form, the CDR3 reads TGTGCCAGCAGCCTGGGACTAGCGGGGGTTTACGAGCAGTACTTC. Protein sequence: CASSLGLAGVYEQYF. The rearrangement uses TRBV11-2 and TRBJ2-7, with 14 positions matching TRBD2. The CDR3 has 15 amino acids. The germline V gene has CDR1 SGHAT and CDR2 FQNNGV. Trimming took 5 bases from V and 4 from J; bases not matched to a gene: 4.

The chain uses TRBV5-1 and TRBJ1-2, with a weak D call TRBD1 (5 bases). Trimming removed 0 bases at V and 2 bases at J, with 14 bases between. This CDR3 is 16 amino acids long. CDR1 is SGHRS and CDR2 is YFSETQ in the germline V gene. CDR3 region: CASSLAGGRGNYGYTF. The DNA for the CDR3 is TGCGCCAGCAGCTTGGCCGGTGGAAGGGGAAACTATGGCTACACCTTC.

CDR3 amino acids: CASSLIRTGELFF. For the CDR3, the DNA is TGTGCCAGCAGCTTAATTCGCACCGGGGAGCTGTTTTTT. This chain uses TRBV7-3 with TRBJ2-2; no reliable D call. Germline V lookup: CDR1 SGHTA, CDR2 FQGTGA. Between the trimmed V and J ends, which lost 1 base and 4 bases, there was a span of 4 bases. The CDR3 has 13 residues.

The chain joins TRBV5-6 to TRBJ1-1; no definite D call. Trimming left V 4 bases short and J 8 bases short, with 15 bases between. CDR1 is SGHDT and CDR2 is YYEEEE in the germline V gene. This CDR3 is 13 amino acids long. CDR3 in DNA: TGTGCCAGCAGCAGAAGCGCTTCATCGGAAGCTTTCTTT. Amino acid sequence: CASSRSASSEAFF.